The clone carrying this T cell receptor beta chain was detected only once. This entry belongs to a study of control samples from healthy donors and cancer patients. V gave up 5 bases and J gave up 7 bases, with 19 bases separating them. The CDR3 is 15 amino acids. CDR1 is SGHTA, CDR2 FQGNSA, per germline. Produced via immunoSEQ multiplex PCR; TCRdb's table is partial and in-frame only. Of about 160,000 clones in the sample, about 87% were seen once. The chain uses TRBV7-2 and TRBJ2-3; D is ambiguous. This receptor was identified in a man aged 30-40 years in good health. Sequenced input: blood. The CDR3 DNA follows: TGTGCCAGCAGCACAACTTCCCGCACAGAAAATACGCAGTATTTT. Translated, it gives CASSTTSRTENTQYF.